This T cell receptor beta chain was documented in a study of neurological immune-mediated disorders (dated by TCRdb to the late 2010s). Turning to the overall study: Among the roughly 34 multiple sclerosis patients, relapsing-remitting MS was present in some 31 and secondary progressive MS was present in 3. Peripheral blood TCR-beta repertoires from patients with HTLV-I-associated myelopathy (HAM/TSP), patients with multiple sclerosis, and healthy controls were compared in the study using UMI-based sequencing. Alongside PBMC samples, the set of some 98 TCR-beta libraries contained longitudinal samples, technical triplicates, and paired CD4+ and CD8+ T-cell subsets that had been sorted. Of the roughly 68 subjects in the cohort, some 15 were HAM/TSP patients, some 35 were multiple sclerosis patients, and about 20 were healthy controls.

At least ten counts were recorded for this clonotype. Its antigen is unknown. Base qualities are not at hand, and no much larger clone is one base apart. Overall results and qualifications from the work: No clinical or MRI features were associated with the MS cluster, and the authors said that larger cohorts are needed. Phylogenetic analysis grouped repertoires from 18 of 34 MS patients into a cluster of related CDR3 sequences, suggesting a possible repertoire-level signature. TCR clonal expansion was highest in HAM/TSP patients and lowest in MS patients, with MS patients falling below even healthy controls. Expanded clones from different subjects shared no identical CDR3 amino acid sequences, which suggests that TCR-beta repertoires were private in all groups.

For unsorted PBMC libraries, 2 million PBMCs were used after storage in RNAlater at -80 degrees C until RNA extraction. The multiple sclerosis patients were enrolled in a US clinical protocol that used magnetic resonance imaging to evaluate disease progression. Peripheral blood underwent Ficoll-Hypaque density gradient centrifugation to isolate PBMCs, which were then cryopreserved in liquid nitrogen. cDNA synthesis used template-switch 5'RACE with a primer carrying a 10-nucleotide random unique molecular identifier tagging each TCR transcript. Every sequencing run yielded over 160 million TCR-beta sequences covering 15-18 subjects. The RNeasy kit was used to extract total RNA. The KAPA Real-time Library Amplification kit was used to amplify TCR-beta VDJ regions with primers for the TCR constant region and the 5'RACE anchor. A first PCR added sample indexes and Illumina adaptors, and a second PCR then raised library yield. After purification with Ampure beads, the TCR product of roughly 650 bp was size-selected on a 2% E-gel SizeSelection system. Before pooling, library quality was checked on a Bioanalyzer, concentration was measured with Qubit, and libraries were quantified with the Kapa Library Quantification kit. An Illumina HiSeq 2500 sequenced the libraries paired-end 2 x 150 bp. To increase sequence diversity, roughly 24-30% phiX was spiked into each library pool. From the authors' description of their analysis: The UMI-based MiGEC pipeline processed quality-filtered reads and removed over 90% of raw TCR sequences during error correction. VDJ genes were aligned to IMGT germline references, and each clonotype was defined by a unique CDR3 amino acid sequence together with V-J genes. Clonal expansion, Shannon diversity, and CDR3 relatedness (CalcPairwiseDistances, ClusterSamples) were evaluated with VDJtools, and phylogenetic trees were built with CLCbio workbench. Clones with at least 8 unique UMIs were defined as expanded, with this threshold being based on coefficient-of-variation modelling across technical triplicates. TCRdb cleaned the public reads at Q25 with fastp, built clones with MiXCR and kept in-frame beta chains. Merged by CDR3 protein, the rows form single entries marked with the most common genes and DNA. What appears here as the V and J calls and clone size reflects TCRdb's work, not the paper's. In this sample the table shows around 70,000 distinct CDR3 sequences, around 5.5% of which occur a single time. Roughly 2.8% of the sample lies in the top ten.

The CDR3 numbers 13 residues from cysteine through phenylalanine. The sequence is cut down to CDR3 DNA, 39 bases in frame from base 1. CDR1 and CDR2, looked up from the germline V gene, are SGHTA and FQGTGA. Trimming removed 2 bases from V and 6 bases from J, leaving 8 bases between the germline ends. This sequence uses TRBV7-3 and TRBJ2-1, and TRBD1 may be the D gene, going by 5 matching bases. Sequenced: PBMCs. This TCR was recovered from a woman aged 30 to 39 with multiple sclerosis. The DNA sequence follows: TGTGCCAGCAGCTTAGAAGGGGCCAATGAGCAGTTCTTC. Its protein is CASSLEGANEQFF.